Listed below are T cell receptor beta chains from one sample, sequenced in a study of cytomegalovirus exposure and HLA in healthy donors. The assay was immunoSEQ multiplex PCR, and TCRdb's table has in-frame clones only and misses some. The table records about 160,000 clones, over 75% of them present only once. The sequenced material came from PBMCs. Receptors originate from a woman aged 45-65 years in good health and CMV-seropositive. Each CDR3 is given with its conserved first and last residue. The D gene is left open where the match is weak. A row's size may be missing; if present it is once, few, many or a size class.

d_gene: TRBD2
j_gene: TRBJ2-7
len: 14
v_gene: TRBV29-1
abundance: NA
CDR3aa: CSVERAGGVDEQYF
CDR3nt: TGCAGCGTTGAAAGAGCGGGGGGCGTGGACGAGCAGTACTTC

d_gene: NA
j_gene: TRBJ1-4
len: 13
v_gene: TRBV2
abundance: NA
CDR3aa: CASSVGDKEKLFF
CDR3nt: TGTGCCAGCAGTGTTGGGGACAAGGAAAAACTGTTTTTT

d_gene: NA
j_gene: TRBJ1-1
len: 14
v_gene: TRBV6-1
abundance: NA
CDR3aa: CASSEAFGGPRAFF
CDR3nt: TGTGCCAGCAGTGAAGCATTTGGGGGCCCGCGAGCTTTCTTT

d_gene: TRBD1
j_gene: TRBJ2-5
len: 14
v_gene: TRBV10-3
abundance: NA
CDR3aa: CASRLGQAQETQYF
CDR3nt: TGTGCCTCCCGACTGGGACAGGCACAAGAGACCCAGTACTTC

d_gene: NA
j_gene: TRBJ1-4
len: 16
v_gene: TRBV5-1
abundance: NA
CDR3aa: CASSRDTEATNEKLFF
CDR3nt: TGCGCCAGCAGCCGAGATACAGAAGCAACTAATGAAAAACTGTTTTTT

d_gene: NA
j_gene: TRBJ2-1
len: 14
v_gene: TRBV15
abundance: NA
CDR3aa: CATSRGTPYNEQFF
CDR3nt: TGTGCCACCAGCAGGGGGACACCTTACAATGAGCAGTTCTTC

d_gene: NA
j_gene: TRBJ1-2
len: 12
v_gene: TRBV6-1
abundance: NA
CDR3aa: CASSVGGDGYTF
CDR3nt: TGTGCCAGCAGTGTAGGAGGGGATGGCTACACCTTC

d_gene: NA
j_gene: TRBJ1-2
len: 14
v_gene: TRBV5-6
abundance: NA
CDR3aa: CASSLSGGGLGYTF
CDR3nt: TGTGCCAGCAGCTTAAGTGGCGGGGGCCTTGGCTACACCTTC

d_gene: NA
j_gene: TRBJ1-3
len: 16
v_gene: TRBV5-8
abundance: NA
CDR3aa: CASSFSVTSSGNTIYF
CDR3nt: TGTGCCAGCAGCTTTTCCGTAACTTCCTCGGGAAACACCATATATTTT

d_gene: NA
j_gene: TRBJ2-3
len: 14
v_gene: TRBV10-2
abundance: NA
CDR3aa: CASSEGQSTDTQYF
CDR3nt: TGCGCCAGCAGTGAGGGACAGAGCACAGATACGCAGTATTTT

d_gene: NA
j_gene: TRBJ2-7
len: 11
v_gene: TRBV5-6
abundance: few
CDR3aa: CASSLGLEQYF
CDR3nt: TGTGCCAGCAGCTTGGGTCTCGAGCAGTACTTC

d_gene: NA
j_gene: TRBJ1-5
len: 14
v_gene: TRBV2
abundance: NA
CDR3aa: CASRGDTLNQPQHF
CDR3nt: TGTGCCAGCAGAGGGGACACGCTTAATCAGCCCCAGCATTTT

d_gene: NA
j_gene: TRBJ1-1
len: 13
v_gene: TRBV5-5
abundance: NA
CDR3aa: CASSYQGSAEAFF
CDR3nt: TGTGCCAGCAGCTACCAGGGGAGCGCTGAAGCTTTCTTT

d_gene: TRBD1
j_gene: TRBJ1-1
len: 15
v_gene: TRBV19
abundance: NA
CDR3aa: CASSIRTGLNTEAFF
CDR3nt: TGTGCCAGTAGTATTCGGACAGGTTTGAACACTGAAGCTTTCTTT

d_gene: NA
j_gene: TRBJ1-4
len: 16
v_gene: TRBV9
abundance: NA
CDR3aa: CASSPRGDPTNEKLFF
CDR3nt: TGTGCCAGCAGCCCCCGGGGAGACCCAACTAATGAAAAACTGTTTTTT

d_gene: TRBD2
j_gene: TRBJ2-1
len: 16
v_gene: TRBV4-2
abundance: NA
CDR3aa: CASSQAGLAGSNEQFF
CDR3nt: TGTGCCAGCAGCCAAGCTGGACTAGCGGGTTCCAATGAGCAGTTCTTC

d_gene: TRBD1
j_gene: TRBJ2-3
len: 16
v_gene: TRBV18
abundance: few
CDR3aa: CASSPTGTGLIDTQYF
CDR3nt: TGTGCCAGCTCACCAACCGGGACAGGGCTTATAGATACGCAGTATTTT

d_gene: NA
j_gene: TRBJ2-3
len: 17
v_gene: TRBV14
abundance: once
CDR3aa: CASSQESRWTDTDTQYF
CDR3nt: TGTGCCAGCAGCCAAGAAAGTCGTTGGACAGACACAGATACGCAGTATTTT

d_gene: NA
j_gene: TRBJ1-2
len: 12
v_gene: TRBV27
abundance: few
CDR3aa: CARPGGCDGYTF
CDR3nt: TGTGCCCGACCGGGGGGATGTGATGGCTACACCTTC

d_gene: TRBD1
j_gene: TRBJ2-7
len: 12
v_gene: TRBV27
abundance: NA
CDR3aa: CASRGQGTEQYF
CDR3nt: TGTGCCAGCAGAGGACAGGGCACCGAGCAGTACTTC

d_gene: NA
j_gene: TRBJ2-1
len: 13
v_gene: TRBV25-1
abundance: NA
CDR3aa: CASSEPGGGEQFF
CDR3nt: TGTGCCAGCAGTGAACCGGGGGGCGGTGAGCAGTTCTTC

d_gene: NA
j_gene: TRBJ2-2
len: 17
v_gene: TRBV5-8
abundance: NA
CDR3aa: CASRRLSGAGNTGELFF
CDR3nt: TGTGCCAGCAGAAGATTAAGCGGAGCAGGGAACACCGGGGAGCTGTTTTTT

d_gene: NA
j_gene: TRBJ2-6
len: 18
v_gene: TRBV5-6
abundance: few
CDR3aa: CASSPEGVGTAGANVLTF
CDR3nt: TGTGCCAGCAGCCCGGAGGGTGTGGGGACAGCTGGGGCCAACGTCCTGACTTTC

d_gene: TRBD1
j_gene: TRBJ1-3
len: 14
v_gene: TRBV30
abundance: NA
CDR3aa: CAWTNRGNGNTIYF
CDR3nt: TGTGCCTGGACCAACAGGGGCAATGGAAACACCATATATTTT

d_gene: NA
j_gene: TRBJ2-5
len: 13
v_gene: TRBV7-2
abundance: NA
CDR3aa: CASSLELVETQYF
CDR3nt: TGTGCCAGCAGCTTAGAACTAGTGGAGACCCAGTACTTC

d_gene: TRBD1
j_gene: TRBJ1-3
len: 15
v_gene: TRBV28
abundance: few
CDR3aa: CASSTLSGGRNTIYF
CDR3nt: TGTGCCAGCAGTACACTCTCAGGGGGCCGAAACACCATATATTTT

d_gene: NA
j_gene: TRBJ2-3
len: 14
v_gene: TRBV9
abundance: NA
CDR3aa: CASSVVAVTDTQYF
CDR3nt: TGTGCCAGCAGCGTAGTAGCAGTTACAGATACGCAGTATTTT

d_gene: TRBD1
j_gene: TRBJ2-5
len: 15
v_gene: TRBV7-8
abundance: NA
CDR3aa: CASSSRTGAPETQYF
CDR3nt: TGTGCCAGCAGCTCAAGAACAGGGGCCCCAGAGACCCAGTACTTC

d_gene: NA
j_gene: TRBJ1-2
len: 13
v_gene: TRBV27
abundance: NA
CDR3aa: CASSLGGSGGYTF
CDR3nt: TGTGCCAGCAGTTTGGGGGGGTCGGGTGGCTACACCTTC

d_gene: NA
j_gene: TRBJ2-7
len: 13
v_gene: TRBV7-3
abundance: once
CDR3aa: CASSLLEGTEQYF
CDR3nt: TGTGCCAGCAGCTTATTGGAGGGAACCGAGCAGTACTTC

d_gene: NA
j_gene: TRBJ2-7
len: 15
v_gene: TRBV27
abundance: NA
CDR3aa: CASSQSPGQNYEQYF
CDR3nt: TGTGCCAGCAGTCAATCACCCGGACAGAACTACGAGCAGTACTTC

d_gene: NA
j_gene: TRBJ1-5
len: 18
v_gene: TRBV28
abundance: few
CDR3aa: CASSLFPVTGFGNQPQHF
CDR3nt: TGTGCCAGCAGTTTATTCCCCGTCACAGGGTTTGGCAATCAGCCCCAGCATTTT

d_gene: TRBD2
j_gene: TRBJ2-1
len: 12
v_gene: TRBV10-1
abundance: once
CDR3aa: CASSGSSGGRLF
CDR3nt: TGCGCCAGCAGTGGGTCTAGCGGGGGTAGGCTCTTC

d_gene: TRBD1
j_gene: TRBJ2-7
len: 12
v_gene: TRBV6-1
abundance: NA
CDR3aa: CASDRGPYEQYF
CDR3nt: TGTGCCAGCGACAGGGGCCCCTACGAGCAGTACTTC

d_gene: NA
j_gene: TRBJ2-2
len: 15
v_gene: TRBV9
abundance: NA
CDR3aa: CASSVAQIRTGELFF
CDR3nt: TGTGCCAGCAGCGTAGCACAGATAAGGACCGGGGAGCTGTTTTTT

d_gene: TRBD2
j_gene: TRBJ2-1
len: 12
v_gene: TRBV7-6
abundance: NA
CDR3aa: CASSSSGAEQFF
CDR3nt: TGTGCCAGCAGCTCAAGCGGGGCTGAGCAGTTCTTC

d_gene: TRBD2
j_gene: TRBJ2-1
len: 16
v_gene: TRBV18
abundance: NA
CDR3aa: CASSPIVAGGYNEQFF
CDR3nt: TGTGCCAGCTCGCCGATCGTAGCGGGGGGTTACAATGAGCAGTTCTTC

d_gene: TRBD2
j_gene: TRBJ2-1
len: 15
v_gene: TRBV6-5
abundance: NA
CDR3aa: CASKLTSGIFNEQFF
CDR3nt: TGTGCCAGCAAACTGACTAGCGGGATTTTCAATGAGCAGTTCTTC

d_gene: NA
j_gene: TRBJ1-1
len: 13
v_gene: TRBV7-2
abundance: NA
CDR3aa: CASSTTGVTEAFF
CDR3nt: TGTGCCAGCAGCACAACCGGGGTAACTGAAGCTTTCTTT

d_gene: NA
j_gene: TRBJ1-5
len: 14
v_gene: TRBV2
abundance: NA
CDR3aa: CASREGHSNQPQHF
CDR3nt: TGTGCCAGCAGAGAAGGACATTCCAATCAGCCCCAGCATTTT

d_gene: NA
j_gene: TRBJ1-1
len: 15
v_gene: TRBV7-9
abundance: NA
CDR3aa: CASRQRTPSGTEAFF
CDR3nt: TGTGCCAGCAGACAAAGGACACCATCAGGGACTGAAGCTTTCTTT

d_gene: NA
j_gene: TRBJ2-1
len: 15
v_gene: TRBV5-1
abundance: few
CDR3aa: CASNVQAGTLGEQFF
CDR3nt: TGCGCCAGCAACGTCCAGGCGGGAACATTGGGTGAGCAGTTCTTC

d_gene: TRBD2
j_gene: TRBJ2-1
len: 15
v_gene: TRBV9
abundance: NA
CDR3aa: CASSEGPSGYNEQFF
CDR3nt: TGTGCCAGCAGCGAGGGTCCTAGCGGATACAATGAGCAGTTCTTC

d_gene: TRBD2
j_gene: TRBJ2-1
len: 16
v_gene: TRBV7-9
abundance: NA
CDR3aa: CASNPLGGGDYNEQFF
CDR3nt: TGTGCCAGCAACCCCTTGGGCGGGGGGGATTACAATGAGCAGTTCTTC

d_gene: NA
j_gene: TRBJ2-7
len: 15
v_gene: TRBV2
abundance: NA
CDR3aa: CASRPSGTFLYEQYF
CDR3nt: TGTGCCAGCAGACCCTCCGGGACTTTCCTCTACGAGCAGTACTTC

d_gene: TRBD1
j_gene: TRBJ1-1
len: 13
v_gene: TRBV11-3
abundance: NA
CDR3aa: CASGEDRGTEAFF
CDR3nt: TGTGCCAGCGGAGAGGACAGGGGGACTGAAGCTTTCTTT

d_gene: TRBD2
j_gene: TRBJ2-1
len: 17
v_gene: TRBV4-1
abundance: NA
CDR3aa: CASSQGGGLARYNEQFF
CDR3nt: TGCGCCAGCAGCCAAGGTGGGGGACTAGCGAGATACAATGAGCAGTTCTTC

d_gene: TRBD1
j_gene: TRBJ1-1
len: 12
v_gene: TRBV18
abundance: NA
CDR3aa: CAGQGLGTEAFF
CDR3nt: TGTGCCGGACAGGGTTTGGGCACTGAAGCTTTCTTT